Listed below are T cell receptor beta chains from one sample, sequenced in a study of shared clonotypes between healthy human individuals. TCRdb keeps only in-frame clones here, not all; method: immunoSEQ multiplex PCR. This repertoire shows a few million clones, 90% to 96% found once; its top ten account for roughly 0.13%. The specimen was naive CD4+ T cells sorted from blood. Every receptor here comes from a man aged 18 to 30 in good health. CDR3s include the opening cysteine and the closing phenylalanine or tryptophan. D genes are given only for firm matches. Not every row has a clone size; where given, it reads once, few, many or a size class.

V gene	D gene	clone size	J gene	CDR3 protein	CDR3 DNA
TRBV7-2	-	-	TRBJ1-4	CASSLGTLGQEKLFF	TGTGCCAGCAGCTTAGGGACCCTGGGGCAGGAAAAACTGTTTTTT
TRBV19	-	once	TRBJ1-1	CASSLRGPRDTEAFF	TGTGCCAGTAGTCTCCGGGGCCCGAGGGACACTGAAGCTTTCTTT
TRBV9	-	-	TRBJ1-1	CASSAQLQGNTEAFF	TGTGCCAGCAGCGCCCAGTTACAGGGCAACACTGAAGCTTTCTTT
TRBV6-6	-	-	TRBJ1-2	CASRPGTYGYTF	TGTGCCAGCAGACCGGGAACCTATGGCTACACCTTC
TRBV5-4	-	-	TRBJ2-1	CASWRSQALNNEQFF	TGTGCCAGCTGGAGGAGCCAGGCTCTTAACAATGAGCAGTTCTTC
TRBV19	TRBD1	-	TRBJ1-5	CASSTQQGRWQPQHF	TGTGCCAGTAGCACCCAACAGGGGCGCTGGCAGCCCCAGCATTTT
TRBV11-2	-	-	TRBJ2-5	CASRTSETQYF	TGTGCCAGCAGGACCTCGGAGACCCAGTACTTC
TRBV7-9	-	-	TRBJ1-2	CASSLDIAAGYTF	TGTGCCAGCAGCTTAGACATAGCAGCTGGCTACACCTTC
TRBV9	-	once	TRBJ2-2	CASSPSGQSTGELFF	TGTGCCAGCAGCCCCTCCGGACAGTCCACCGGGGAGCTGTTTTTT
TRBV5-1	-	-	TRBJ1-1	CASSLYSNTEAFF	TGCGCCAGCAGCTTGTATTCGAACACTGAAGCTTTCTTT
TRBV5-4	-	-	TRBJ1-2	CASSVGQSSGYGYTF	TGTGCCAGCAGCGTCGGACAGTCCTCGGGGTATGGCTACACCTTC
TRBV5-4	-	-	TRBJ2-2	CASSLTAGTGELFF	TGTGCCAGCAGCTTAACAGCAGGGACCGGGGAGCTGTTTTTT
TRBV11-2	TRBD2	-	TRBJ2-7	CASSPGLAGYEQYF	TGTGCCAGCAGCCCGGGACTAGCGGGCTACGAGCAGTACTTC
TRBV7-9	-	-	TRBJ1-2	CASSYQQGNYGYTF	TGTGCCAGCAGTTACCAACAGGGCAACTATGGCTACACCTTC
TRBV9	TRBD1	-	TRBJ1-5	CASSVEGAYNQPQHF	TGTGCCAGCAGCGTAGAGGGGGCGTACAATCAGCCCCAGCATTTT
TRBV18	-	-	TRBJ1-6	CASSPTGQGSPLHF	TGTGCCAGCTCACCGACAGGTCAAGGTTCACCCCTCCACTTT
TRBV29-1	TRBD1	-	TRBJ1-2	CSVEDLGGQTNYGYTF	TGCAGCGTTGAAGACCTAGGGGGACAGACTAACTATGGCTACACCTTC
TRBV5-1	-	-	TRBJ1-5	CASSLEGGQPQHF	TGCGCCAGCAGCTTGGAAGGGGGACAGCCCCAGCATTTT
TRBV5-1	TRBD2	-	TRBJ2-7	CASSTLAGNSYEQYF	TGCGCCAGCAGCACACTAGCGGGGAACTCCTACGAGCAGTACTTC
TRBV30	TRBD2	-	TRBJ2-3	CAWSHTRTSGGTDTQYF	TGTGCCTGGAGCCACACAAGGACTAGCGGGGGCACAGATACGCAGTATTTT
TRBV10-1	-	-	TRBJ1-4	CASSESGANEKLFF	TGCGCCAGCAGTGAGTCGGGAGCAAATGAAAAACTGTTTTTT
TRBV7-6	-	once	TRBJ2-5	CASSLAGAQTQYF	TGTGCCAGCAGCTTAGCTGGGGCTCAGACCCAGTACTTC
TRBV2	-	-	TRBJ2-2	CASRDMMYTGELFF	TGTGCCAGCAGAGACATGATGTACACCGGGGAGCTGTTTTTT
TRBV18	-	-	TRBJ2-5	CASSPRADQETQYF	TGTGCCAGCTCACCTCGGGCCGATCAAGAGACCCAGTACTTC
TRBV7-2	TRBD1	-	TRBJ1-1	CASSGGQGSYTEAFF	TGTGCCAGCAGCGGGGGACAGGGGTCTTACACTGAAGCTTTCTTT
TRBV11-1	-	-	TRBJ2-7	CASSLGVGRYEQYF	TGTGCCAGCAGCTTAGGGGTGGGGAGATACGAGCAGTACTTC
TRBV2	TRBD2	-	TRBJ2-2	CASRKPGLAIIGELFF	TGTGCCAGCAGAAAACCGGGACTAGCAATCATCGGGGAGCTGTTTTTT
TRBV18	TRBD2	once	TRBJ2-1	CASSPPNAGGPFF	TGTGCCAGCTCACCCCCCAACGCGGGAGGGCCGTTCTTC
TRBV14	-	once	TRBJ2-5	CASSLWRDRETQYF	TGTGCCAGCAGCCTATGGAGGGACAGAGAGACCCAGTACTTC
TRBV4-1	TRBD1	-	TRBJ1-5	CASSQASGTGGSPLGPQHF	TGCGCCAGCAGCCAAGCATCCGGGACAGGGGGCTCCCCTCTTGGGCCCCAGCATTTT
TRBV7-3	-	-	TRBJ2-2	CASSSRHVTGELFF	TGTGCCAGCAGCTCCCGACATGTGACCGGGGAGCTGTTTTTT
TRBV30	-	once	TRBJ1-2	CAWSGQNYGYTF	TGTGCCTGGAGCGGTCAGAACTATGGCTACACCTTC
TRBV19	-	-	TRBJ2-3	CASSSEVLTDTQYF	TGTGCCAGTAGCTCTGAGGTCCTCACAGATACGCAGTATTTT
TRBV11-2	-	-	TRBJ1-3	CASSLAGSSGNTIYF	TGTGCCAGCAGCTTAGCCGGCAGCTCTGGAAACACCATATATTTT
TRBV15	-	-	TRBJ1-6	CATSRGTGQHSPLHF	TGTGCCACCAGCAGAGGTACAGGGCAACATTCACCCCTCCACTTT
TRBV18	-	-	TRBJ2-7	CASSPPAGPYEQYF	TGTGCCAGCTCACCACCGGCAGGCCCCTACGAGCAGTACTTC
TRBV6-5	TRBD1	-	TRBJ2-7	CASRRQGAYEQYF	TGTGCCAGCAGACGACAGGGAGCCTACGAGCAGTACTTC
TRBV30	-	-	TRBJ1-2	CAWSKRGYGYTF	TGTGCCTGGAGTAAAAGGGGCTATGGCTACACCTTC
TRBV5-1	TRBD1	once	TRBJ1-5	CASSAGTGDYQPQHF	TGCGCCAGCAGCGCAGGTACAGGGGACTATCAGCCCCAGCATTTT
TRBV19	TRBD1	-	TRBJ1-2	CASEGQGPRGYTF	TGTGCCAGCGAAGGACAGGGCCCAAGGGGCTACACCTTC
TRBV5-6	-	-	TRBJ1-4	CASSLGDPNEKLFF	TGTGCCAGCAGCTTGGGAGACCCTAATGAAAAACTGTTTTTT
TRBV27	-	-	TRBJ1-5	CASSPVPYSNQPQHF	TGTGCCAGCAGCCCCGTGCCTTATAGCAATCAGCCCCAGCATTTT
TRBV30	-	-	TRBJ1-5	CAWSGEGQPQHF	TGTGCCTGGAGCGGGGAGGGTCAGCCCCAGCATTTT
TRBV10-2	-	-	TRBJ2-3	CASSEWYFRSGEDTQYF	TGCGCCAGCAGTGAGTGGTATTTTCGTAGCGGAGAAGATACGCAGTATTTT
TRBV5-1	-	once	TRBJ1-6	CASSLVQFGSPLHF	TGCGCCAGCAGCTTGGTCCAATTTGGATCACCCCTCCACTTT
TRBV6-5	-	-	TRBJ2-7	CASSHLATYEQYF	TGTGCCAGCAGTCACCTAGCGACCTACGAGCAGTACTTC
TRBV12-5	-	-	TRBJ2-5	CASGQGLGQETQYF	TGTGCTAGTGGTCAAGGGCTCGGACAAGAGACCCAGTACTTC
TRBV6-7	-	-	TRBJ2-3	CASSFRADTQYF	TGTGCCAGCAGTTTCAGGGCAGATACGCAGTATTTT
TRBV5-1	TRBD1	-	TRBJ1-2	CASSAGQQYGYTF	TGCGCCAGCAGCGCGGGACAGCAGTATGGCTACACCTTC
TRBV18	-	-	TRBJ2-5	CASSPAGETQYF	TGTGCCAGCTCACCGGCGGGAGAGACCCAGTACTTC
TRBV2	-	-	TRBJ1-1	CASSLRGLNTEAFF	TGTGCCAGCAGTCTCAGGGGTCTGAACACTGAAGCTTTCTTT
TRBV11-3	-	-	TRBJ2-1	CASSPGGGGRSYNEQFF	TGTGCCAGCAGCCCAGGGGGCGGGGGGCGCTCCTACAATGAGCAGTTCTTC
TRBV7-9	-	-	TRBJ1-4	CASRNGQEEKLFF	TGTGCCAGCAGGAATGGACAAGAAGAAAAACTGTTTTTT
TRBV19	TRBD1	-	TRBJ1-2	CASTLRDRVDGYTF	TGTGCCAGCACCTTAAGGGACAGGGTTGATGGCTACACCTTC
TRBV15	-	-	TRBJ2-1	CATSREKDPSYNEQFF	TGTGCCACCAGCAGAGAGAAGGACCCCTCCTACAATGAGCAGTTCTTC
TRBV7-8	-	-	TRBJ2-7	CASSPGLANYEQYF	TGTGCCAGCAGCCCAGGGCTAGCGAACTACGAGCAGTACTTC
TRBV9	-	-	TRBJ1-3	CASSVGGEISGNTIYF	TGTGCCAGCAGCGTAGGGGGCGAAATCTCTGGAAACACCATATATTTT
TRBV5-1	-	-	TRBJ2-2	CASSLGATSTNTGELFF	TGCGCCAGCAGCTTGGGGGCCACTAGTACGAACACCGGGGAGCTGTTTTTT
TRBV9	-	-	TRBJ2-3	CASSVEGQPQYF	TGTGCCAGCAGCGTAGAAGGCCAGCCCCAGTATTTT